The entry below gives a single TCR beta chain sequence along with its context. The antigen remains unidentified. This sample was taken from a study of cytomegalovirus exposure and HLA in healthy donors. Whole-study context: Later analysis reported that the 95 to 150 validation repertoires shared the platform of the roughly 710 first-cohort repertoires.

Study-level points and caveats: The investigators catalogued 164 TCR beta chains as cytomegalovirus-associated.

The approximately 130-subject validation cohort, separate from the approximately 670-subject first cohort, included the donors. TCRdb's copy holds only in-frame clones and misses some; the assay was immunoSEQ multiplex PCR. This table has more than 150,000 clones, roughly 82% appearing once. The CDR3 length is 11 residues. Germline V gene sequence: CDR1 SQVTM, CDR2 ANQGSEA. The V end lost 4 bases, the J end lost 6 bases, and 6 bases lay between the germline ends. This chain links TRBV29-1 with TRBJ2-2, with no clear D. The receptor comes from a man between 18 and 29 years old in good health and CMV-seropositive. The sequencing input was PBMCs. CDR3 nucleotide sequence: TGCAGCGTTGTTGAGCCCGGGGAGCTGTTTTTT. As protein: CSVVEPGELFF.